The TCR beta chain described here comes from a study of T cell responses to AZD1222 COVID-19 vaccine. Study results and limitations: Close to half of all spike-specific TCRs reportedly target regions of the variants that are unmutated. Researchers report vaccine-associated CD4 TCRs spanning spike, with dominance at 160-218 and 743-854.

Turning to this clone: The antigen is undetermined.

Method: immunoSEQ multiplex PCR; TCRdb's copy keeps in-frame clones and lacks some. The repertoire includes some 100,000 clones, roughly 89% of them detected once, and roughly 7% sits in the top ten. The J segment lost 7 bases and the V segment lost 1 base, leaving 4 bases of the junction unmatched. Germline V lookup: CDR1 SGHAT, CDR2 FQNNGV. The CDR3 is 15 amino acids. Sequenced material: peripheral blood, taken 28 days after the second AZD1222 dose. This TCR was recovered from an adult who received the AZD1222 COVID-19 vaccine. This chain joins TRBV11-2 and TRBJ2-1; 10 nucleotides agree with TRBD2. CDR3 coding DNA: TGTGCCAGCAGCTTAGGACTAGCGGGCCCAAATGAGCAGTTCTTC. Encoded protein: CASSLGLAGPNEQFF.